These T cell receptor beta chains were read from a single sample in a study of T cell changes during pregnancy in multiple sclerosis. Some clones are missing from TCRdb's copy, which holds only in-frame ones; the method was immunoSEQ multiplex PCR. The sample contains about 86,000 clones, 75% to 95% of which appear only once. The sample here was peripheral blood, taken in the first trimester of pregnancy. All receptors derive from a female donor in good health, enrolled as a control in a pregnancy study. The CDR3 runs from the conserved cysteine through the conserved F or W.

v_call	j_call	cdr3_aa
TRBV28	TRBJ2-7	CASSRTGGSYEQYF
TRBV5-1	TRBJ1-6	CASSTQGSYNSPLHF
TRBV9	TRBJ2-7	CASSEAGTTYEQYF
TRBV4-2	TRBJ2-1	CASSPGLAVSEQFF
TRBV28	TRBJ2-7	CASSPRGYEQYF
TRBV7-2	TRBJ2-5	CASSLDRGRTETQYF
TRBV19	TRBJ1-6	CASSISWSSYNSPLHF
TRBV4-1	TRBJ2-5	CASSHPDRETQYF
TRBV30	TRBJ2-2	CAWSVWVGNRAGELFF
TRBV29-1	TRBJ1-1	CSVGRDTLNTEAFF
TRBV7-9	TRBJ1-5	CASSFGQGHQPQHF
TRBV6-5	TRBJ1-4	CASSYNTRNEKLFF
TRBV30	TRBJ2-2	CAWNSGGLETGELFF
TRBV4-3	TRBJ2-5	CASSQGTGGRGETQYF